The 2 T cell receptor beta chains given below trace back to one sample, sequenced in a study of regulatory T cells in long-lasting Graves disease. Time point of the sample: newly diagnosed GD, antithyroid drugs for less than 3 months. Following extraction of RNA from PBMCs, that RNA was used to make the TCR library. For TCR beta, libraries came from iRepertoire HTBI primers and Arm-PCR of CDR3 regions. TCRdb reanalysed the multiplex PCR reads using MiXCR and keeps one entry per CDR3 protein. This sample has roughly 500,000 distinct CDR3 sequences, with about 13% found just once. The same data also contributed to another study, on T cells in Graves' hyperthyroidism and ophthalmopathy.

The sample here was peripheral blood mononuclear cells (PBMCs), taken at new diagnosis, from a patient treated with antithyroid drugs. The origin of the receptors is a man aged 25-45 years with Graves disease.

At least ten counts were recorded for this clonotype. The chain couples TRBV10-3 to TRBJ2-5, with 7 bases matching TRBD2. J lost 5 bases, V lost 2 bases, and 5 bases had no gene match. CDR3 size: 14 residues. The V gene's germline CDR1 is ENHRY and CDR2 SYGVKD. In DNA, the CDR3 is TGTGCCATCAGTGAGCGGGGGGATGAGGAGACCCAGTACTTC. Amino acids: CAISERGDEETQYF.

At least ten counts were recorded for this clonotype. The chain links TRBV10-3 to TRBJ1-1; D ambiguous. Germline V gene data show CDR1 as ENHRY and CDR2 as SYGVKD. The ends were cut back, 8 bases at V and 1 base at J, with 11 bases in the middle. The CDR3 sequence is 13 residues long. CDR3 in DNA: TGTGCCATCGTCGGGCGGCCGAACACTGAAGCTTTCTTT. It encodes CAIVGRPNTEAFF.